The present T cell receptor (beta chain) was sequenced within a study of blood T cell repertoires in COVID-19. The wider study: The analysed material was cDNA or gDNA that came from T cells, B-cell-depleted T cells, or PBMCs.

Trimming shortened V by 1 base and J by 6 bases, and 10 bases separated the two germline ends. This CDR3 is built from 13 residues. Germline V gives CDR1 LGHDT, CDR2 YNNKEL (reference sequence). Profiled with immunoSEQ multiplex PCR; TCRdb holds only in-frame clones, not every one. The sample carries around 63,000 clones, 72% recorded once. This TCR derives from a woman between 70 and 85 years old with COVID-19, enrolled during active disease. The chain uses TRBV3-1 (or the pseudogene TRBV3-2) and TRBJ2-7; the D gene is possibly TRBD2 (5 bases). Sequencing used peripheral blood. The CDR3 is CASSQGGYGEQYF. The CDR3 DNA reads as TGTGCCAGCAGCCAAGGAGGGTATGGCGAGCAGTACTTC.